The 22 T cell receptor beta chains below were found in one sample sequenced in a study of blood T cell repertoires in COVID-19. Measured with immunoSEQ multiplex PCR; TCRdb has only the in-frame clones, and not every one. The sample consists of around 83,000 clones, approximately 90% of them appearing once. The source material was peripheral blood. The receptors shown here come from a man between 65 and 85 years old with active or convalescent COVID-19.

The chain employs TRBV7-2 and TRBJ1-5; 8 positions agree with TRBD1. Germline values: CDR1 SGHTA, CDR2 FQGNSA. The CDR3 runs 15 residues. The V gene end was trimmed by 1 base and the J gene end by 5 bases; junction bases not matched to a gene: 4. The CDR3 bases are TGTGCCAGCAGCTTAGGGGGACAGGCTCATCAGCCCCAGCATTTT. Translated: CASSLGGQAHQPQHF. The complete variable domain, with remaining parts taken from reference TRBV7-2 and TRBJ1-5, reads GAGVSQSPSNKVTEKGKDVELRCDPISGHTALYWYRQSLGQGLEFLIYFQGNSAPDKSGLPSDRFSAERTGGSVSTLTIQRTQQEDSAVYLCASSLGGQAHQPQHFGDGTRLSIL.

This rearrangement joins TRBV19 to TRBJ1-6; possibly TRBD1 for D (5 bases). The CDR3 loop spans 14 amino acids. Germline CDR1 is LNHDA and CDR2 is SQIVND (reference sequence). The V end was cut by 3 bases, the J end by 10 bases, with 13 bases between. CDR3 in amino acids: CASSMSGGNSPLHF. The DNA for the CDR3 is TGTGCCAGTAGTATGTCCGGGGGGAACTCACCCCTCCACTTT.

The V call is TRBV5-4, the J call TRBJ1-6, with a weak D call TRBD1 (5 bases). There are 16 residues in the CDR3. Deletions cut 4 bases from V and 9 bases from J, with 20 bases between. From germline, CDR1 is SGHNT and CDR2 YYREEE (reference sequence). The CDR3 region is CASSPGGGGSSSPLHF. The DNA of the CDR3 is TGTGCCAGCAGCCCGGGAGGCGGGGGTAGTAGTTCACCCCTCCACTTT.

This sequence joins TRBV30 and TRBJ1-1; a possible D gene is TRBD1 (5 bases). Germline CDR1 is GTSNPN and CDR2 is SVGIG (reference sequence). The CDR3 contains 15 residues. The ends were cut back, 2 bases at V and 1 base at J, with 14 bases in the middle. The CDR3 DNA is TGTGCCTGGAGTCCCCCGGGGGGGAGGAACACTGAAGCTTTCTTT. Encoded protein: CAWSPPGGRNTEAFF.

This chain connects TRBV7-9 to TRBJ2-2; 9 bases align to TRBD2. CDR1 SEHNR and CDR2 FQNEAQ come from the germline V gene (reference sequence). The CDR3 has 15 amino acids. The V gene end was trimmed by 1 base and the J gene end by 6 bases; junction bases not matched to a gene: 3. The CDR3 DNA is TGTGCCAGCAGCTTAGTAGCGGGAGAGGCCGGGGAGCTGTTTTTT. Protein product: CASSLVAGEAGELFF. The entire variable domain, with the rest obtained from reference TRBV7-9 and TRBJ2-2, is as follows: DTGVSQNPRHKITKRGQNVTFRCDPISEHNRLYWYRQTLGQGPEFLTYFQNEAQLEKSRLLSDRFSAERPKGSFSTLEIQRTEQGDSAMYLCASSLVAGEAGELFFGEGSRLTVL.

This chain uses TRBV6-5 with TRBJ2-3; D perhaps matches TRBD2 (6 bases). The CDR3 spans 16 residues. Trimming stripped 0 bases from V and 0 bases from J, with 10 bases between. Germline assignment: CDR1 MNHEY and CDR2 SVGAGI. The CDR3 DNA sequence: TGTGCCAGCAGTTACTCGTTCCTAGCGAGCACAGATACGCAGTATTTT. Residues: CASSYSFLASTDTQYF.

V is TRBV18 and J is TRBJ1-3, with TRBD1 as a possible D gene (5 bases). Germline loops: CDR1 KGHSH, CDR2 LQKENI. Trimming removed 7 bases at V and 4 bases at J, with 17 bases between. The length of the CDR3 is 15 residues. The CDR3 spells CASFMDKASGNTIYF. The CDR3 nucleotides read TGTGCCAGCTTTATGGACAAGGCGAGCGGAAACACCATATATTTT.

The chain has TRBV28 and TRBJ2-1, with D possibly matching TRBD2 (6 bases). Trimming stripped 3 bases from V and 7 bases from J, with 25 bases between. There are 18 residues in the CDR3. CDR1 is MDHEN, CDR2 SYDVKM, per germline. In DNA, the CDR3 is TGTGCCAGCAGTTTGTCCGCCTGGGCGGCCCGCGCGGGGAATGAGCAGTTCTTC. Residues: CASSLSAWAARAGNEQFF.

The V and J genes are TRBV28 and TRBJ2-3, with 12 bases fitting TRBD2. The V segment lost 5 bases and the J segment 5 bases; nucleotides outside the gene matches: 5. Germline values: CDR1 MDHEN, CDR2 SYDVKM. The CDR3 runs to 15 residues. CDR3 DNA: TGTGCCAGCAGTCTCACGGGACTAGCGGGAGATACGCAGTATTTT. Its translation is CASSLTGLAGDTQYF.

CDR3 sequence: CASSSTYYLNEKLFF. In nucleotides, the CDR3 is TGTGCCAGCAGTTCAACTTATTACTTGAATGAAAAACTGTTTTTT. The V and J genes are TRBV6-5 and TRBJ1-4; D gene unclear. The CDR3 consists of 15 residues. Germline lookup yields CDR1 MNHEY and CDR2 SVGAGI. Trimming removed 4 bases at V and 5 bases at J, with 14 bases between.

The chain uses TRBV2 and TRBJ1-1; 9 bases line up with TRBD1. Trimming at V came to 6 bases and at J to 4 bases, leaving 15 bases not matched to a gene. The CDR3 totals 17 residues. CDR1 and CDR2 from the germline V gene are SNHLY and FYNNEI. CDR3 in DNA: TGTGCCAGCAGGACACAGGGGGCTCAGACGCCGGGCACTGAAGCTTTCTTT. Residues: CASRTQGAQTPGTEAFF.

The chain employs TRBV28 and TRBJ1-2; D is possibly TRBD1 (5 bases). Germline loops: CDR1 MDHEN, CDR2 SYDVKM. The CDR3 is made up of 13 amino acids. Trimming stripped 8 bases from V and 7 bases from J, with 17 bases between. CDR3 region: CASLDRPYGGYTF. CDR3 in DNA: TGTGCCAGCCTCGACAGACCCTACGGTGGCTACACCTTC.

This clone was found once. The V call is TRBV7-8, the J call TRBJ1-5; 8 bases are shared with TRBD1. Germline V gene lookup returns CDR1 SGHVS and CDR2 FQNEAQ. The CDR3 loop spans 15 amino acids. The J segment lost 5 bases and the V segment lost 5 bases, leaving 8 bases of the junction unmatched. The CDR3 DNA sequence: TGTGCCAGCAGCCGAGCCCGACAGGGGTATCAGCCCCAGCATTTT. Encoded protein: CASSRARQGYQPQHF.

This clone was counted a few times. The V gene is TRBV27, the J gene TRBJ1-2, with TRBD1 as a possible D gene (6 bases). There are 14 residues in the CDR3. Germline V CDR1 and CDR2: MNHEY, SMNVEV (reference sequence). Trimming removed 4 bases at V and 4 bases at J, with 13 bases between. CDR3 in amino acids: CASSSRTASYGYTF. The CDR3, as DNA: TGTGCCAGCAGTTCAAGGACAGCATCCTATGGCTACACCTTC.

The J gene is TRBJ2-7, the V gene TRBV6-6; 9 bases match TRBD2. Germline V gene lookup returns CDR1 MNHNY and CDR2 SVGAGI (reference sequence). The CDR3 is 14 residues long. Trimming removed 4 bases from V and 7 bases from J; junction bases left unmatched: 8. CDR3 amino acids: CASSSAGGPEEQYF. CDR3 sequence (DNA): TGTGCCAGCAGTTCGGCGGGAGGGCCAGAAGAGCAGTACTTC.

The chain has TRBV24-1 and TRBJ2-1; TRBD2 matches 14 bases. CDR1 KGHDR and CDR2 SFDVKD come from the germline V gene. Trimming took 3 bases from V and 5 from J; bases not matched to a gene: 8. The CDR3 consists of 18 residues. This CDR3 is CATSDPGTSGSANNEQFF. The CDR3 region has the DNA TGTGCCACCAGTGATCCTGGGACTAGCGGGAGCGCGAACAATGAGCAGTTCTTC.

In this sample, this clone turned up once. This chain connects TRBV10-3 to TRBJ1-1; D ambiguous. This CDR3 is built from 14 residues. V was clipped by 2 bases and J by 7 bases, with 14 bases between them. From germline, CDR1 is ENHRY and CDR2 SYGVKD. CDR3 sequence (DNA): TGTGCCATCAGTGAGGCGGGTGGGAGTTTTGAAGCTTTCTTT. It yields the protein CAISEAGGSFEAFF.

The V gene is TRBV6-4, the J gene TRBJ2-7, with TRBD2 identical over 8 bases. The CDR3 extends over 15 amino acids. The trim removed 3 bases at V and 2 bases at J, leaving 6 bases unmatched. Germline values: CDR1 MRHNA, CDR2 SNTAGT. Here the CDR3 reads CASSEREGPAYEQYF. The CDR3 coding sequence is TGTGCCAGCAGTGAACGGGAGGGACCAGCCTACGAGCAGTACTTC.

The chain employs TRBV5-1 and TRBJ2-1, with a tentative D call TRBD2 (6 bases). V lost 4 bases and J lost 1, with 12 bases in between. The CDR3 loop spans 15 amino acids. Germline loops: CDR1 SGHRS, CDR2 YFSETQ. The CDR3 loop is CASSPGLSSYNEQFF. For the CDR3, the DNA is TGCGCCAGCAGCCCGGGACTGTCTTCCTACAATGAGCAGTTCTTC.

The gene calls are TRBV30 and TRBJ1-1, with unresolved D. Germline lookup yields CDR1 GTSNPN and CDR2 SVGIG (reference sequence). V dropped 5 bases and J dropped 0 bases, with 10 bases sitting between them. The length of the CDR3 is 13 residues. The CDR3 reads CAWVDWMNTEAFF. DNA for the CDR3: TGTGCCTGGGTGGACTGGATGAACACTGAAGCTTTCTTT.

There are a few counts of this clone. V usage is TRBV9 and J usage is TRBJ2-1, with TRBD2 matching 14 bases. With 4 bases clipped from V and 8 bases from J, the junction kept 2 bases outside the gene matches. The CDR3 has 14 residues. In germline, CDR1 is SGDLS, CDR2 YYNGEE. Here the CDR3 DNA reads TGTGCCAGCAGCCCGGGACTAGCGGGAGATGAGCAGTTCTTC. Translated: CASSPGLAGDEQFF.

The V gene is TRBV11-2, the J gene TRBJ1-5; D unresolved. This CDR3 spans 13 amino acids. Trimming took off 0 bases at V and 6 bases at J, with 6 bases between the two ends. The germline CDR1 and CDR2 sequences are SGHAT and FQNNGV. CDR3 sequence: CASSLDWSQPQHF. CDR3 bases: TGTGCCAGCAGCTTAGACTGGAGTCAGCCCCAGCATTTT.